The subject of this entry is one T cell receptor beta chain. Germline CDR1 and CDR2: DFQATT and SNEGSKA (reference sequence). The ends were cut back, 3 bases at V and 4 bases at J, with 4 bases in the middle. The CDR3 loop spans 12 amino acids. This specimen comes from a study of blood T cell repertoires in COVID-19. Per the original methods: Amplified reference gene primers provided the basis for estimating nucleated cell counts. Libraries were prepared by immunoSEQ multiplex PCR; TCRdb keeps only in-frame clonotypes and omits some of them. D and trimming were read from the DNA, whereas the V and J calls and clone size are those reported in that table. The table records about 62,000 clones, roughly 80% of them present only once.

The sequenced sample was peripheral blood. The rearrangement links TRBV20-1 to TRBJ2-6; D is undetermined. The receptor was derived from a man aged 55 to 70 with acute or convalescent COVID-19. The CDR3 DNA is TGCAGTGCTAGTCCAGGGGCCAACGTCCTGACTTTC. Amino acids: CSASPGANVLTF.